Shown below are 22 T cell receptor beta chains from a single sample sequenced in a study of cytomegalovirus exposure and HLA in healthy donors. PCR involved 60 Vbeta and 13 Jbeta primers. Data came from immunoSEQ multiplex PCR; TCRdb stores just in-frame clones and leaves some out. The sample lists more than 90,000 clones, approximately 72% occurring once. The sample consisted of PBMCs. Source of these receptors: a woman between 35 and 50 years old in good health and CMV-seronegative.

V usage is TRBV11-1 and J usage is TRBJ2-2; D not certain. The CDR3 consists of 15 residues. Between the trimmed V and J ends, which lost 5 bases and 6 bases, there was a span of 16 bases. Germline V gene sequence: CDR1 SGHAT, CDR2 FQDESV (reference sequence). CDR3 amino acids: CASSVMTPPAGELFF. Written as DNA, the CDR3 is TGTGCCAGCAGCGTCATGACACCCCCGGCCGGGGAGCTGTTTTTT. The whole variable domain, remainder taken from reference TRBV11-1 and TRBJ2-2, is EAEVAQSPRYKITEKSQAVAFWCDPISGHATLYWYRQILGQGPELLVQFQDESVVDDSQLPKDRFSAERLKGVDSTLKIQPAELGDSAMYLCASSVMTPPAGELFFGEGSRLTVL.

V gene TRBV9 combines with J gene TRBJ2-7; a possible D gene is TRBD2 (6 bases). V was shortened by 4 bases and J by 3 bases, with 20 bases between the two germline ends. The CDR3 has 16 amino acids. The V gene's germline CDR1 is SGDLS and CDR2 YYNGEE. In DNA, the CDR3 is TGTGCCAGCAGCCCGGCTGCGGGGCCGGGCTTCTACGAGCAGTACTTC. Translated, it gives CASSPAAGPGFYEQYF.

The gene calls are TRBV2 and TRBJ1-4; maybe TRBD1 (5 bases). The CDR3 runs 15 residues. CDR1 SNHLY and CDR2 FYNNEI come from the germline V gene. V gave up 9 bases and J gave up 6 bases, with 20 bases separating them. CDR3: CASLGPGPGDEKLFF. The CDR3 nucleotides read TGTGCCAGTTTGGGCCCGGGGCCGGGGGATGAAAAACTGTTTTTT. Full variable domain (outside the CDR3, taken from reference TRBV2 and TRBJ1-4): EPEVTQTPSHQVTQMGQEVILRCVPISNHLYFYWYRQILGQKVEFLVSFYNNEISEKSEIFDDQFSVERPDGSNFTLKIRSTKLEDSAMYFCASLGPGPGDEKLFFGSGTQLSVL.

This clone came up a few times. The chain is built from TRBV5-1 and TRBJ2-7; 8 bases match TRBD1. CDR3 length: 13 amino acids. The V gene's germline CDR1 is SGHRS and CDR2 YFSETQ. The junction had 4 bases not matched to a gene; V was cut back by 5 bases and J by 3 bases. CDR3 in amino acids: CASRADRVYEQYF. DNA for the CDR3: TGCGCCAGCAGAGCGGACAGGGTCTACGAGCAGTACTTC.

The V gene is TRBV10-3, the J gene TRBJ2-5, with 7 bases that match TRBD1. There are 16 residues in the CDR3. The V gene end was trimmed by 0 bases and the J gene end by 3 bases; junction bases not matched to a gene: 7. Germline V CDR1 and CDR2: ENHRY, SYGVKD. The DNA for the CDR3 is TGTGCCATCAGTGAGTCGTCCAGGGGGTTAGAAGAGACCCAGTACTTC. This encodes CAISESSRGLEETQYF.

The V gene is TRBV27, the J gene TRBJ2-7; the match to TRBD1 covers 7 bases. The CDR3 sequence is 13 residues long. CDR1 MNHEY and CDR2 SMNVEV come from the germline V gene (reference sequence). With V trimmed by 8 bases and J by 4 bases, 8 bases remained unmatched. CDR3 DNA sequence: TGTGCCAGCCCCCAACAGGGGCCTTACGAGCAGTACTTC. Its protein product is CASPQQGPYEQYF.

Of note for this clone: This same CDR3 is encoded by further DNA sequences in the sample. DNA for the CDR3: TGTGCCAGCAGCTTCAGCGGGAGCAGTACCTACGAGCAGTACTTC. This translates into CASSFSGSSTYEQYF. The J gene is TRBJ2-7, the V gene TRBV7-9; 8 bases are a match to TRBD2. J lost 2 bases, V lost 3 bases, and 6 bases had no gene match. From germline, CDR1 is SEHNR and CDR2 FQNEAQ (reference sequence). The CDR3 consists of 15 residues. Full variable domain (missing parts from reference TRBV7-9 and TRBJ2-7): DTGVSQNPRHKITKRGQNVTFRCDPISEHNRLYWYRQTLGQGPEFLTYFQNEAQLEKSRLLSDRFSAERPKGSFSTLEIQRTEQGDSAMYLCASSFSGSSTYEQYFGPGTRLTVT.

This clone was counted once. V gene TRBV7-6 combines with J gene TRBJ2-7; a possible D gene is TRBD2 (7 bases). The CDR3 is 15 residues long. The germline V and J ends were trimmed by 1 base and 2 bases, with 12 bases remaining between them. Germline values: CDR1 SGHVS, CDR2 FNYEAQ. The CDR3 sequence: CASSLGGGTTYEQYF. The CDR3, as DNA: TGTGCCAGCAGCTTAGGGGGGGGGACAACCTACGAGCAGTACTTC.

This clone was found a few times. The chain joins TRBV2 to TRBJ1-2; 9 nucleotides match TRBD1. Germline loops: CDR1 SNHLY, CDR2 FYNNEI. The CDR3 loop spans 15 amino acids. V lost 7 bases to trimming and J lost 7 bases; unmatched junction nucleotides: 13. CDR3 loop: CASNTGTGRSRGYTF. The CDR3, as DNA: TGTGCCAGCAATACCGGGACAGGGAGGTCTCGTGGCTACACCTTC.

This clone was detected only a few times. The chain combines TRBV5-5 with TRBJ2-7, with 10 bases that match TRBD2. There are 15 residues in the CDR3. The V gene's germline CDR1 is SGHKS and CDR2 YYEKEE (reference sequence). Trimming cost V 0 bases and J 3 bases; bases outside gene matches: 3. CDR3 coding DNA: TGTGCCAGCAGCTTGGAACTAGCGGGAATCTACGAGCAGTACTTC. It codes for CASSLELAGIYEQYF.

J is TRBJ1-1 and V is TRBV27, with 10 bases matching TRBD1. V lost 4 bases, J lost 3 bases, and 5 bases stayed unmatched. The CDR3 has 15 residues. Germline V gene sequence: CDR1 MNHEY, CDR2 SMNVEV (reference sequence). The CDR3: CASSYRTGGDTEAFF. For the CDR3, the DNA is TGTGCCAGCAGTTATCGGACAGGGGGGGACACTGAAGCTTTCTTT.

CDR3 sequence (DNA): TGTGCCAGCAGCAGCGAAAACTATGGCTACACCTTC. Its translation is CASSSENYGYTF. The chain carries TRBV2 and TRBJ1-2; D ambiguous. Germline CDR1 reads SNHLY; CDR2 reads FYNNEI. This CDR3 has 12 amino acids. V lost 6 bases and J 2 bases, leaving 7 bases between the germline ends.

This chain joins TRBV27 and TRBJ1-1; possible D gene TRBD1, 6 bases. Germline loops: CDR1 MNHEY, CDR2 SMNVEV (reference sequence). Trimming shortened V by 5 bases and J by 4 bases, and 11 bases separated the two germline ends. This CDR3 is 13 amino acids long. CDR3 DNA: TGTGCCAGCAGTACTTACAGGGTCACTGAAGCTTTCTTT. This encodes CASSTYRVTEAFF.

The J gene is TRBJ2-5, the V gene TRBV19; 8 bases line up with TRBD1. CDR1 is LNHDA, CDR2 SQIVND, per germline (reference sequence). Trimming at V came to 7 bases and at J to 6 bases, leaving 7 bases not matched to a gene. CDR3 length: 13 residues. CDR3 sequence (DNA): TGTGCCAGTACAGGGGGCGCGGGGAAGACCCAGTACTTC. It codes for CASTGGAGKTQYF. The full variable domain, in which reference TRBV19 and TRBJ2-5 provide the parts outside the CDR3, is DGGITQSPKYLFRKEGQNVTLSCEQNLNHDAMYWYRQDPGQGLRLIYYSQIVNDFQKGDIAEGYSVSREKKESFPLTVTSAQKNPTAFYLCASTGGAGKTQYFGPGTRLLVL.

The J gene is TRBJ1-5, the V gene TRBV7-9; TRBD1 agrees at 7 bases. Trimming removed 4 bases from V and 7 bases from J; junction bases left unmatched: 7. The CDR3 loop spans 14 amino acids. The germline V gene has CDR1 SEHNR and CDR2 FQNEAQ (reference sequence). The CDR3 region is CASSWGRGDQPQHF. CDR3 nucleotides: TGTGCCAGCAGCTGGGGCAGGGGGGACCAGCCCCAGCATTTT.

The genes are TRBV5-1 and TRBJ1-2; unclear D gene. Deletions cut 0 bases from V and 7 bases from J, with 10 bases between. Germline values: CDR1 SGHRS, CDR2 YFSETQ. The CDR3 extends over 13 amino acids. In DNA, the CDR3 is TGCGCCAGCAGCTTGGATTTCGGTTTTGGCTACACCTTC. It translates to CASSLDFGFGYTF.

This rearrangement joins TRBV28 to TRBJ1-2, with D perhaps matching TRBD1 (6 bases). Germline V CDR1 and CDR2: MDHEN, SYDVKM. The CDR3 has 13 amino acids. The V and J ends lost 11 bases and 8 bases respectively, with 21 bases between them. The CDR3 spells CAAARGGSFGYTF. The DNA for the CDR3 is TGTGCCGCTGCCAGGGGTGGTTCTTTCGGCTACACCTTC.

The J gene is TRBJ2-7, the V gene TRBV7-2, with 13 bases aligning to TRBD2. V gave up 2 bases and J gave up 7 bases; unmatched junction bases: 5. Germline CDR1 is SGHTA and CDR2 is FQGNSA. The CDR3 totals 15 residues. CDR3 in DNA: TGTGCCAGCAGCTTAACTAGCGGGAGGGCCTGGGAGCAGTACTTC. This sequence encodes CASSLTSGRAWEQYF.

The V call is TRBV10-3, the J call TRBJ2-1; 10 bases agree with TRBD2. Germline V gene lookup returns CDR1 ENHRY and CDR2 SYGVKD. The CDR3 contains 15 residues. J was trimmed by 3 bases and V by 3 bases; bases with no gene match: 2. In DNA, the CDR3 is TGTGCCATCAGTGACACTAGCGGGAACTACAATGAGCAGTTCTTC. Protein product: CAISDTSGNYNEQFF.

The rearrangement links TRBV4-2 to TRBJ1-2; 7 bases are a match to TRBD1. V gave up 1 base and J gave up 8 bases; unmatched junction bases: 16. From germline, CDR1 is LGHNA and CDR2 YNFKEQ. The CDR3 runs 17 residues. The CDR3 DNA follows: TGTGCCAGCAGCCAAGGCCGTGCTCAGGGGGGTCAGCGGGGCTACACCTTC. It translates to CASSQGRAQGGQRGYTF.

This clone was observed a single time. The chain employs TRBV19 and TRBJ2-7, with D tentatively TRBD1 (8 bases). This CDR3 has 13 residues. Germline CDR1 LNHDA, CDR2 SQIVND (reference sequence). Trimming pared 5 bases from V and 6 bases from J, leaving 14 bases between. The CDR3 bases are TGTGCCAGTAGTGCACAGGGGGGGGGCGAGCAGTACTTC. Encoded protein: CASSAQGGGEQYF.

The rearrangement links TRBV4-1 to TRBJ2-3; tentatively, D is TRBD1 (6 bases). The CDR3 totals 13 residues. CDR1 MGHRA and CDR2 YSYEKL come from the germline V gene. Deletions cut 4 bases from V and 5 bases from J, with 10 bases between. CDR3 sequence (DNA): TGCGCCAGCAGCCGATCGACAGGAGATACGCAGTATTTT. It is translated as CASSRSTGDTQYF.